The clone carrying this T cell receptor beta chain was counted a few times. In TCRdb, the RT-PCR reads were re-called with MiXCR into one record per CDR3 protein. The sample consists of more than 550,000 distinct CDR3 sequences, around 14% of them appearing once. CDR1 DFQATT and CDR2 SNEGSKA come from the germline V gene (reference sequence). CDR3 size: 13 residues. Trimming left V 5 bases short and J 5 bases short, with 15 bases between. The receptor was derived from a female donor in good health, serving as a healthy control. The genes are TRBV20-1 and TRBJ1-1, with a possible D match to TRBD1 (5 bases). The specimen sequenced was memory CD4+ T cells from blood. The CDR3 nucleotides are TGCAGTGCTGCTCAAGGGGTCGAGACTGAAGCTTTCTTT. Residues: CSAAQGVETEAFF.